This T cell receptor beta chain is from a study of T-cell memory formation after mild COVID-19. The study's findings and limits: Day 15 to 85 contracting clones showed balanced CD4/CD8; later expanders leaned CD4+.

This clonotype has just a few counts. Its antigen is still unknown. TCRdb independently ran MiXCR on the 5' RACE reads; one entry per CDR3 protein. The table has 350,000 or so distinct CDR3 sequences, 20% to 25% seen once; the top ten hold around a fifth. The germline V gene has CDR1 LGHDT and CDR2 YNNKEL (reference sequence). Trimming shortened V by 3 bases and J by 1 base, and 7 bases separated the two germline ends. The CDR3 loop spans 14 amino acids. This receptor was obtained from a man aged 18 to 35 who had mild COVID-19 (a few samples of this study predate the infection). Cell type and time point are not known. The specimen sequenced was PBMCs or a T cell subset sorted from them (not recorded which). V gene TRBV3-1 combines with J gene TRBJ1-5; D is unresolved. CDR3 sequence: CASSQGGSNQPQHF. The DNA of the CDR3 is TGTGCCAGCAGCCAGGGAGGGAGCAATCAGCCCCAGCATTTT.